One and the same sample provided the 29 T cell receptor beta chains below, sequenced in a study of blood T cell repertoires in COVID-19. Profiling relied on immunoSEQ multiplex PCR, and the TCRdb table lists in-frame clones only, not all of them. Of some 400,000 clones listed, roughly 90% are singletons. The sequenced sample was peripheral blood. The receptors derive from a man between 18 and 29 years old with active or convalescent COVID-19.

The gene calls are TRBV28 and TRBJ2-1; 10 bases are shared with TRBD2. The V gene's germline CDR1 is MDHEN and CDR2 SYDVKM. Trimming cost V 6 bases and J 8 bases; bases outside gene matches: 10. The CDR3 covers 15 residues. For the CDR3, the DNA is TGTGCCAGCAGGGAGCGGGAGGGCCACTGGTATGAGCAGTTCTTC. Translation: CASREREGHWYEQFF.

The chain employs TRBV19 and TRBJ2-3; tentatively, D is TRBD1 (6 bases). Germline V CDR1 and CDR2: LNHDA, SQIVND (reference sequence). V was cut by 4 bases and J by 0 bases, with 14 bases left in between. The length of the CDR3 is 16 residues. The CDR3 loop reads CASSTRTVASTDTQYF. CDR3 sequence (DNA): TGTGCCAGTAGTACACGGACAGTGGCTAGCACAGATACGCAGTATTTT.

The gene calls are TRBV29-1 and TRBJ2-2; TRBD1 matches at 10 bases. Unmatched junction bases numbered 17, after V lost 8 bases and J lost 5 bases. CDR3 size: 17 residues. Germline V gene sequence: CDR1 SQVTM, CDR2 ANQGSEA. DNA of the CDR3: TGCAGCCCCGGGACAGGGGATTTTAGCGGGCCTACCGGGGAGCTGTTTTTT. Translation gives CSPGTGDFSGPTGELFF.

The genes are TRBV27 and TRBJ1-6, with 7 positions matching TRBD1. V dropped 4 bases and J dropped 7; count of bases not matched to a gene: 7. This CDR3 is 15 amino acids long. Germline V gene sequence: CDR1 MNHEY, CDR2 SMNVEV (reference sequence). The CDR3 region has the DNA TGTGCCAGCAGTTCGTCCGGGACAGTAAATTCACCCCTCCACTTT. Its protein product is CASSSSGTVNSPLHF.

The gene calls are TRBV7-2 and TRBJ1-2; 10 bases are shared with TRBD1. This CDR3 region has 15 residues. CDR1 is SGHTA and CDR2 is FQGNSA in the germline V gene. With 1 base clipped from V and 6 bases from J, the junction kept 5 bases outside the gene matches. The CDR3 reads CASSLEGTGENGYTF. The DNA of the CDR3 is TGTGCCAGCAGCTTAGAAGGGACAGGGGAGAATGGCTACACCTTC.

This sequence joins TRBV30 and TRBJ1-5, with D perhaps matching TRBD1 (6 bases). The CDR3 spans 13 residues. V was trimmed by 1 base and J by 7 bases, leaving 11 bases between them. The germline CDR1 and CDR2 sequences are GTSNPN and SVGIG (reference sequence). The CDR3 loop is CAWSAGQTQPQHF. The CDR3 bases are TGTGCCTGGAGTGCAGGACAGACCCAGCCCCAGCATTTT.

V gene TRBV7-8 combines with J gene TRBJ1-1; 9 bases agree with TRBD1. The junction had 8 bases not matched to a gene; V was cut back by 7 bases and J by 5 bases. CDR1 is SGHVS and CDR2 is FQNEAQ in the germline V gene. This CDR3 contains 14 residues. Here the CDR3 DNA reads TGTGCCAGCACTAAAGGGGACAGGGATACTGAAGCTTTCTTT. It encodes CASTKGDRDTEAFF.

This chain uses TRBV6-1 with TRBJ2-1, with 7 bases aligning to TRBD2. CDR1 is MNHNS and CDR2 is SASEGT in the germline V gene. The trim removed 3 bases at V and 0 bases at J, leaving 2 bases unmatched. The CDR3 consists of 15 residues. The DNA for the CDR3 is TGTGCCAGCAGTGATGCTAGCGGCTCCTACAATGAGCAGTTCTTC. This gives the protein CASSDASGSYNEQFF.

The chain recombines TRBV7-2 with TRBJ2-1, with 10 nucleotides matching TRBD2. Per the germline V gene, CDR1 is SGHTA and CDR2 is FQGNSA. The CDR3 is made up of 17 amino acids. V lost 1 base, J lost 4 bases, and 7 bases stayed unmatched. The CDR3 sequence: CASSLVNSGGLYNEQFF. The CDR3 nucleotides are TGTGCCAGCAGCTTAGTAAATAGCGGGGGGTTGTACAATGAGCAGTTCTTC.

This clone showed up just once. CDR3 DNA: TGTGCCAGCAGCTTACAGGGAATGAACACTGAAGCTTTCTTT. Translating it yields CASSLQGMNTEAFF. The chain joins TRBV11-1 to TRBJ1-1, with D perhaps TRBD1 (5 bases). Trimming stripped 2 bases from V and 0 bases from J, with 7 bases between. CDR3 length equals 14 residues. Per germline, CDR1 SGHAT and CDR2 FQDESV (reference sequence).

The chain recombines TRBV5-6 with TRBJ1-2; unclear D gene. CDR1 is SGHDT and CDR2 is YYEEEE in the germline V gene. The CDR3 runs 14 residues. The V end was cut by 4 bases, the J end by 8 bases, with 18 bases between. CDR3 protein: CASSLVPLGRGYTF. For the CDR3, the DNA is TGTGCCAGCAGCCTGGTCCCTTTGGGGAGAGGCTACACCTTC. Full variable domain (outside the CDR3, taken from reference TRBV5-6 and TRBJ1-2): DAGVTQSPTHLIKTRGQQVTLRCSPKSGHDTVSWYQQALGQGPQFIFQYYEEEERQRGNFPDRFSGHQFPNYSSELNVNALLLGDSALYLCASSLVPLGRGYTFGSGTRLTVV.

The chain joins TRBV11-2 to TRBJ1-2; D gene uncertain. The CDR3 extends over 16 amino acids. Trimming took 4 bases from V and 5 from J, leaving 20 bases between them. Germline V gene lookup returns CDR1 SGHAT and CDR2 FQNNGV. This CDR3 reads CASSSSGAGVLYGYTF. Written as DNA, the CDR3 is TGTGCCAGCAGCTCGTCAGGCGCAGGCGTGTTATATGGCTACACCTTC.

This sequence joins TRBV6-5 and TRBJ2-7, with 9 bases that match TRBD2. Germline V gene data show CDR1 as MNHEY and CDR2 as SVGAGI. The length of the CDR3 is 14 residues. V trimming: 3 bases; J trimming: 6 bases; junction bases outside the gene matches: 6. The CDR3 is CASSYTSGLSEQYF. CDR3 in DNA: TGTGCCAGCAGTTATACTAGCGGGCTGAGCGAGCAGTACTTC.

V is TRBV6-5 and J is TRBJ1-4; the D is unclear. This CDR3 contains 15 residues. V was cut by 0 bases and J by 0 bases, with 5 bases left in between. Germline CDR1 is MNHEY and CDR2 is SVGAGI. The CDR3 DNA reads as TGTGCCAGCAGTTACTCGCGGGCAACTAATGAAAAACTGTTTTTT. Encoded protein: CASSYSRATNEKLFF.

The rearrangement uses TRBV6-4 and TRBJ1-1; 8 bases agree with TRBD1. Germline V gene lookup returns CDR1 MRHNA and CDR2 SNTAGT. This CDR3 region has 13 residues. V lost 5 bases, J lost 4 bases, and 3 bases stayed unmatched. CDR3 in DNA: TGTGCCAGCAGTCCAGGGGGCATCACTGAAGCTTTCTTT. This encodes CASSPGGITEAFF.

This clone has only a few counts. The chain uses TRBV19 and TRBJ2-1; possibly TRBD1 for D (6 bases). Germline CDR1 reads LNHDA; CDR2 reads SQIVND (reference sequence). Trimming took 3 bases from V and 7 from J, leaving 10 bases between them. The CDR3 consists of 13 residues. DNA for the CDR3: TGTGCCAGTAGTATTGGGCAGGGGAATGAGCAGTTCTTC. Encoded protein: CASSIGQGNEQFF.

This clone has only one observation. The genes are TRBV3-1 (or the pseudogene TRBV3-2) and TRBJ1-1; D possibly corresponds to TRBD1 (5 bases). Germline V gene sequence: CDR1 LGHDT, CDR2 YNNKEL (reference sequence). The ends were cut back, 4 bases at V and 3 bases at J, with 12 bases in the middle. The CDR3 spans 14 residues. The chain's CDR3 is CASSRSDSDTEAFF. In DNA form, the CDR3 reads TGTGCCAGCAGCCGAAGCGACAGCGACACTGAAGCTTTCTTT.

Here the CDR3 reads CASSLFQGGRNTIYF. The DNA for the CDR3 is TGTGCCAGCAGCTTGTTCCAGGGAGGTCGAAACACCATATATTTT. V usage is TRBV5-6 and J usage is TRBJ1-3; tentatively, D is TRBD1 (5 bases). The CDR3 is 15 amino acids. Germline CDR1 is SGHDT and CDR2 is YYEEEE. Trimming shortened V by 1 base and J by 5 bases, and 13 bases separated the two germline ends.

The V call is TRBV6-5, the J call TRBJ2-5; no definite D call. Germline V lookup: CDR1 MNHEY, CDR2 SVGAGI. This CDR3 contains 13 residues. V lost 5 bases, J lost 5 bases, and 12 bases lay in between. In DNA form, the CDR3 reads TGTGCCAGCAGTCCCCGTCCTCCCGAGACCCAGTACTTC. Its translation: CASSPRPPETQYF.

The J gene is TRBJ2-7, the V gene TRBV5-4, with D possibly being TRBD2 (6 bases). This CDR3 comprises 15 residues. In germline, CDR1 is SGHNT, CDR2 YYREEE (reference sequence). Trimming pared 0 bases from V and 0 bases from J, leaving 10 bases between. This CDR3 is CASSLGERASYEQYF. In DNA, the CDR3 is TGTGCCAGCAGCTTGGGGGAGCGGGCCTCCTACGAGCAGTACTTC.

This clone was seen once. V gene TRBV27 combines with J gene TRBJ1-2; no reliable D call. CDR1 MNHEY and CDR2 SMNVEV come from the germline V gene (reference sequence). Trimming took off 3 bases at V and 3 bases at J, with 8 bases between the two ends. The CDR3 is 13 amino acids. CDR3 sequence: CASSLGGYYGYTF. The DNA of the CDR3 is TGTGCCAGCAGTTTGGGAGGGTACTATGGCTACACCTTC.

The chain employs TRBV25-1 and TRBJ1-4; 9 nucleotides agree with TRBD1. Germline values: CDR1 MGHDK, CDR2 SYGVNS. This CDR3 is built from 14 residues. Germline trimming cut 6 bases from V and 7 bases from J; bases unmatched to any gene: 6. CDR3 bases: TGTGCCAGCAGGGTGACAGGGGGTAGTGAAAAACTGTTTTTT. It specifies CASRVTGGSEKLFF.

The CDR3 spells CSVLGGSNYGYTF. DNA of the CDR3: TGCAGCGTTTTGGGGGGTTCTAACTATGGCTACACCTTC. This chain uses TRBV29-1 with TRBJ1-2; a possible D gene is TRBD1 (5 bases). V was shortened by 5 bases and J by 0 bases, with 10 bases between the two germline ends. CDR1 SQVTM and CDR2 ANQGSEA come from the germline V gene. CDR3 length: 13 residues.

Worth noting for this clone: Other nucleotide sequences in the sample specify the same CDR3. The genes are TRBV27 and TRBJ2-3; D is perhaps TRBD1 (6 bases). Trimming removed 3 bases at V and 3 bases at J, with 7 bases between. The CDR3 contains 13 residues. Germline CDR1 is MNHEY and CDR2 is SMNVEV (reference sequence). This chain's CDR3 is CASSLDSTDTQYF. The CDR3 nucleotides read TGTGCCAGCAGTTTGGACAGTACAGATACGCAGTATTTT.

The rearrangement uses TRBV10-3 and TRBJ2-7; D possibly corresponds to TRBD1 (8 bases). CDR3 length: 14 residues. Germline CDR1 ENHRY, CDR2 SYGVKD. V was pared by 6 bases and J by 6 bases, with 18 bases between. The CDR3 DNA is TGTGCCATCAGCACAGGGGGAGGGATGACCGAGCAGTACTTC. It is translated as CAISTGGGMTEQYF.

J is TRBJ1-2 and V is TRBV12-3 or TRBV12-4, with TRBD1 matching over 7 bases. The CDR3 length is 13 residues. Trimming cost V 6 bases and J 5 bases; bases outside gene matches: 6. CDR3 bases: TGTGCCAGCAGCCCGGGACAGACGTATGGCTACACCTTC. Translation: CASSPGQTYGYTF.

The rearrangement links TRBV15 to TRBJ1-1; a weak D match, TRBD1 (6 bases). Deletions cut 4 bases from V and 6 bases from J, with 15 bases between. CDR3 length equals 14 residues. Per the germline V gene, CDR1 is LNHNV and CDR2 is YYDKDF (reference sequence). The CDR3 sequence: CATSMEAGAAEAFF. The CDR3 bases are TGTGCCACCAGCATGGAGGCAGGGGCGGCTGAAGCTTTCTTT. Looking up the rest from reference TRBV15 and TRBJ1-1 gives the full variable domain: DAMVIQNPRYQVTQFGKPVTLSCSQTLNHNVMYWYQQKSSQAPKLLFHYYDKDFNNEADTPDNFQSRRPNTSFCFLDIRSPGLGDTAMYLCATSMEAGAAEAFFGQGTRLTVV.

The V call is TRBV6-4, the J call TRBJ2-2, with 8 bases fitting TRBD1. The CDR3 extends over 14 amino acids. With V trimmed by 4 bases and J by 3 bases, 1 base remained unmatched. CDR1 is MRHNA, CDR2 SNTAGT, per germline. The CDR3 loop is CASSAGQDTGELFF. The DNA for the CDR3 is TGTGCCAGCAGTGCGGGACAGGACACCGGGGAGCTGTTTTTT.

The chain recombines TRBV9 with TRBJ2-2; D remains unclear. This CDR3 is built from 13 residues. V was cut by 4 bases and J by 0 bases, with 4 bases left in between. From germline, CDR1 is SGDLS and CDR2 YYNGEE. The CDR3 is CASSYTNTGELFF. CDR3 sequence (DNA): TGTGCCAGCAGCTATACGAACACCGGGGAGCTGTTTTTT.